The present entry profiles one T cell receptor beta chain with its context. This entry comes from a study of blood T cell repertoires in COVID-19. Across the whole study: Specimens from acute and convalescent COVID-19 originated in the United States, Italy and Spain.

Patients at the Seattle site were enrolled during active infection and followed longitudinally. TCRdb's copy holds only in-frame clones and misses some; the assay was immunoSEQ multiplex PCR. The repertoire holds 250,000 to 400,000 clones, with around 88% as singletons. The V and J ends lost 4 bases and 6 bases, in that order; junction bases with no gene match: 7. Looked up from germline, CDR1 is MGHRA and CDR2 is YSYEKL. The CDR3 is 15 residues long. The specimen was peripheral blood. This clonotype originated in a woman aged 25 to 45 with COVID-19, enrolled during active disease. This sequence joins TRBV4-1 and TRBJ1-5, with TRBD1 matching over 9 bases. CDR3 in DNA: TGCGCCAGCAGCCCACCGGGACAGGGCATTCAGCCCCAGCATTTT. This gives the protein CASSPPGQGIQPQHF.